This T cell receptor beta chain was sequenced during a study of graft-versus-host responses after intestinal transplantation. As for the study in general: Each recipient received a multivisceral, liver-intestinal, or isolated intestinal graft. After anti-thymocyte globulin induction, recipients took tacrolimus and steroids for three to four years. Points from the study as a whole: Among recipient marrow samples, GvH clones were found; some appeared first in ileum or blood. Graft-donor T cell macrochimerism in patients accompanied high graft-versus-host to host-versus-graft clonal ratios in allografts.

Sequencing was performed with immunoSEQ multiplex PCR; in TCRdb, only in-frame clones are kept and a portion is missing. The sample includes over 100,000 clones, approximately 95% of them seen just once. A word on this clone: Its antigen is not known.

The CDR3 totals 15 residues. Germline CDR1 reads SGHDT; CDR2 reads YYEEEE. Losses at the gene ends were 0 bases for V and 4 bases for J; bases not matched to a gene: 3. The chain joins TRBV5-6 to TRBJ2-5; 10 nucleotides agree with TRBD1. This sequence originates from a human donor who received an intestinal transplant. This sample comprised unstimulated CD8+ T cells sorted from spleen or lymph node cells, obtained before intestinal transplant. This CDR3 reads CASSLGTGGAETQYF. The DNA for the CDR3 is TGTGCCAGCAGCTTGGGGACAGGGGGAGCAGAGACCCAGTACTTC.